These T cell receptor beta chains were read from a single sample in a study of vaccination and CD4 T cells after COVID-19. Antigens for these TCRs are unknown. A single record per CDR3 protein comes from TCRdb applying MiXCR to the PCR reads. The top ten clones hold 20% to 25% of a sample with roughly 10,000 distinct CDR3 sequences, around 23% of them seen once. The sequenced sample was CD4+ T cells from blood, cultured in vitro, obtained after SARS-CoV-2 vaccination. The receptor set was obtained from a human donor who had recovered from COVID-19. The CDR3 runs from the conserved cysteine through the conserved F or W. The order of the fields is D gene, clone size, V gene, J gene, CDR3 protein, CDR3 DNA. The D gene is left open where the match is weak. Some rows mark clone size as missing; the rest say once, few, many or name a class of expanded clone.

>.|medium-sized|TRBV7-3|TRBJ2-1
CASSLAGSYNEQFF
TGTGCCAGCAGCTTGGCGGGGTCCTACAATGAGCAGTTCTTC
>.|.|TRBV7-9|TRBJ2-3
CASSLVFRLTDTQYF
TGTGCCAGCAGCTTAGTTTTCAGGCTCACAGATACGCAGTATTTT
>TRBD2|.|TRBV10-1|TRBJ2-3
CASSAMLAATDTQYF
TGCGCCAGCAGTGCTATGCTAGCGGCCACAGATACGCAGTATTTT
>.|.|TRBV20-1|TRBJ1-5
CSARDSRVRGNQPQHF
TGCAGTGCTAGAGATTCTCGTGTGAGGGGCAATCAGCCCCAGCATTTT
>.|.|TRBV28|TRBJ2-1
CASSLGQLNNEQFF
TGTGCCAGCAGTTTAGGACAGCTGAACAATGAGCAGTTCTTC
>.|.|TRBV6-5|TRBJ1-6
CASSYRGRRTNNSPLHF
TGTGCCAGCAGTTACAGAGGACGGCGGACCAATAATTCACCCCTCCACTTT
>.|.|TRBV10-3|TRBJ2-5
CATSIQNQETQYF
TGTGCCACCTCGATACAGAACCAAGAGACCCAGTACTTC
>TRBD1|few|TRBV7-9|TRBJ2-7
CASSSGIYGTEDYEQYF
TGTGCCAGCAGCTCAGGCATCTACGGGACAGAAGACTACGAGCAGTACTTC
>TRBD1|medium-sized|TRBV7-9|TRBJ2-7
CASSPGTGGSYEQYF
TGTGCCAGCAGCCCCGGGACAGGGGGCTCCTACGAGCAGTACTTC
>.|few|TRBV7-9|TRBJ1-1
CASSRNTEAFF
TGTGCCAGCAGCCGGAACACTGAAGCTTTCTTT
>.|.|TRBV5-1|TRBJ1-2
CASSSGIGRTDYTF
TGCGCCAGCAGCTCGGGAATAGGACGGACCGACTACACCTTC
>.|medium-sized|TRBV7-9|TRBJ2-7
CASSLAGEQYF
TGTGCCAGCAGCTTAGCAGGCGAGCAGTACTTC
>TRBD1|few|TRBV7-2|TRBJ2-3
CASGTGDTQYF
TGTGCCTCGGGGACAGGGGATACGCAGTATTTT
>.|.|TRBV7-7|TRBJ2-7
CASSLDWGDSEQYF
TGTGCTAGCAGCTTAGACTGGGGGGATTCCGAGCAGTACTTC
>TRBD1|few|TRBV10-3|TRBJ2-7
CAISLNDRGPYEQYF
TGTGCCATCAGTCTAAATGACAGGGGGCCCTACGAGCAGTACTTC
>.|.|TRBV4-2|TRBJ2-7
CASSPPDPEGSYEQYF
TGTGCCAGCAGCCCCCCGGACCCCGAAGGGTCCTACGAGCAGTACTTC
>TRBD1|.|TRBV6-2/TRBV6-3|TRBJ2-1
CASSGQGGEQFF
TGTGCCAGCTCTGGACAGGGCGGTGAGCAGTTCTTC
>TRBD2|.|TRBV7-8|TRBJ2-3
CASCERGGGTDTQYF
TGTGCCAGCTGTGAGCGGGGGGGAGGCACAGATACGCAGTATTTT
>.|.|TRBV7-9|TRBJ1-1
CASSLGTPGSEAFF
TGTGCCAGCAGCCTCGGAACGCCCGGCTCTGAAGCTTTCTTT
>.|.|TRBV9|TRBJ2-1
CASSVEDEGEQFF
TGTGCCAGCAGCGTAGAGGATGAGGGGGAGCAGTTCTTC
>TRBD1|.|TRBV28|TRBJ1-1
CASTVPTGRAFF
TGTGCCAGCACCGTACCGACAGGGAGAGCTTTCTTT
>.|.|TRBV11-2|TRBJ1-2
CASSLDPTSSGYTF
TGTGCCAGCAGCTTAGATCCCACATCCAGCGGCTACACCTTC
>.|medium-sized|TRBV7-2|TRBJ2-5
CASRPPRGGQETQYF
TGTGCCAGCAGGCCACCGCGAGGGGGGCAAGAGACCCAGTACTTC
>TRBD2|.|TRBV29-1|TRBJ2-3
CSCKARGGTDTQYF
TGCAGCTGCAAGGCGCGGGGGGGCACAGATACGCAGTATTTT
>.|few|TRBV11-3|TRBJ2-3
CASSQARGLQYF
TGTGCCAGCAGTCAAGCTAGGGGACTGCAGTATTTT
>TRBD1|once|TRBV6-5|TRBJ2-6
CASSYRQGDSGANVLTF
TGTGCCAGCAGTTATAGACAGGGGGACTCTGGGGCCAACGTCCTGACTTTC
>.|.|TRBV6-2/TRBV6-3|TRBJ2-7
CASSTRPGEPYEQYF
TGTGCCAGCAGCACCCGCCCCGGGGAGCCCTACGAGCAGTACTTC
>.|.|TRBV19|TRBJ1-2
CASRRGVDYGYTF
TGTGCCAGTAGGAGGGGCGTCGACTATGGCTACACCTTC
>.|medium-sized|TRBV20-1|TRBJ2-5
CSAKGGTDQETQYF
TGCAGTGCTAAGGGAGGGACAGACCAAGAGACCCAGTACTTC
>TRBD1|.|TRBV24-1|TRBJ1-2
CATSDLQATGVSGYTF
TGTGCCACCAGTGATTTGCAGGCGACAGGGGTATCTGGCTACACCTTC
>.|few|TRBV28|TRBJ2-7
CASSLGYSYEQYF
TGTGCCAGCAGTTTGGGGTATTCCTACGAGCAGTACTTC
>.|.|TRBV20-1|TRBJ2-3
CSANTGTPPDTQYF
TGCAGTGCGAATACCGGGACCCCCCCGGATACGCAGTATTTT
>TRBD1|.|TRBV24-1|TRBJ2-3
CATRSIQGGVSTQYF
TGTGCCACCCGTTCGATACAGGGGGGAGTAAGTACGCAGTATTTT
>.|few|TRBV20-1|TRBJ2-3
CSAIKVRGGPIDTQYF
TGCAGTGCTATAAAGGTTCGGGGAGGACCAATAGATACGCAGTATTTT
>TRBD1|.|TRBV28|TRBJ2-6
CASSVDRAGANVLTF
TGTGCCAGCAGTGTTGACAGGGCTGGGGCCAACGTCCTGACTTTC
>.|medium-sized|TRBV7-2|TRBJ2-5
CASSSPPRETQYF
TGTGCCAGCAGTTCCCCCCCTAGAGAGACCCAGTACTTC
>.|.|TRBV7-9|TRBJ2-5
CASPGKQTQYF
TGTGCCAGTCCGGGTAAACAGACCCAGTACTTC
>TRBD1|.|TRBV11-3|TRBJ2-7
CASSLGGQGYYEQYF
TGTGCCAGCAGCTTAGGGGGACAGGGCTACTACGAGCAGTACTTC
>TRBD1|few|TRBV7-3|TRBJ1-1
CASRGQPNTEAFF
TGTGCCAGCAGGGGACAGCCGAACACTGAAGCTTTCTTT
>.|.|TRBV2|TRBJ2-5
CASSQGSETQYF
TGTGCCAGCAGTCAGGGTTCGGAGACCCAGTACTTC
>.|.|TRBV28|TRBJ2-7
CASSFFALGVGEQYF
TGTGCCAGCAGTTTCTTTGCACTAGGGGTGGGGGAGCAGTACTTC
>.|.|TRBV7-6|TRBJ2-1
CASSSPRESSSYNEQFF
TGTGCCAGCAGCTCCCCCCGGGAATCGAGCTCCTACAATGAGCAGTTCTTC
>TRBD1|few|TRBV7-7|TRBJ2-1
CASSQDRGDEQFF
TGTGCCAGCAGCCAGGACAGGGGTGATGAGCAGTTCTTC
>TRBD2|few|TRBV7-2|TRBJ2-1
CASSPIQSSGAYNEQFF
TGTGCCAGCAGCCCAATCCAATCTAGCGGAGCATACAATGAGCAGTTCTTC
>TRBD2|.|TRBV7-3|TRBJ2-3
CASSRDYLSTDTQYF
TGTGCCAGCAGCCGGGACTATCTAAGCACAGATACGCAGTATTTT
>.|.|TRBV20-1|TRBJ2-1
CSARRLDFTHEQFF
TGCAGTGCTAGAAGACTAGATTTCACCCATGAGCAGTTCTTC
>TRBD2|.|TRBV7-6|TRBJ2-3
CASSSRAGAKGTDTQYF
TGTGCCAGCAGCTCCAGAGCGGGGGCGAAGGGCACAGATACGCAGTATTTT
>.|.|TRBV7-2|TRBJ1-3
CASSLLGVVGNTIYF
TGTGCCAGCAGCTTACTGGGGGTGGTTGGAAACACCATATATTTT
>.|.|TRBV19|TRBJ1-1
CASSSQGMNTEAFF
TGTGCCAGTAGTTCACAGGGCATGAACACTGAAGCTTTCTTT
>.|few|TRBV27|TRBJ2-3
CASSPHDTDTQYF
TGTGCCAGCAGTCCGCACGACACAGATACGCAGTATTTT
>TRBD1|few|TRBV28|TRBJ2-7
CASSTGALVYEQYF
TGTGCCAGCAGTACAGGGGCGCTTGTTTACGAGCAGTACTTC
>.|.|TRBV2|TRBJ2-7
CASMIQGSSYF
TGTGCCAGCATGATCCAGGGTTCCTCGTACTTC
>TRBD2|few|TRBV19|TRBJ2-1
CATRGRGYNEQFF
TGTGCCACCCGCGGGAGGGGTTACAATGAGCAGTTCTTC
>.|.|TRBV5-1|TRBJ2-5
CASSLGDGQETQYF
TGCGCCAGCAGCTTGGGGGACGGCCAAGAGACCCAGTACTTC
>.|.|TRBV29-1|TRBJ2-1
CSGGGPYNEQFF
TGCAGCGGTGGGGGCCCCTACAATGAGCAGTTCTTC
>.|few|TRBV15|TRBJ1-1
CATSSSRDGVAFF
TGTGCCACCAGCAGTAGCCGAGATGGGGTGGCTTTCTTT
>TRBD2|.|TRBV9|TRBJ2-1
CASSSTSGRSGNEQFF
TGTGCCAGCAGCTCCACTAGCGGGAGGTCCGGGAATGAGCAGTTCTTC
>TRBD2|.|TRBV24-1|TRBJ2-6
CATSDAGDGEIYSGANVLTF
TGTGCCACCAGTGATGCGGGAGACGGGGAAATCTACTCTGGGGCCAACGTCCTGACTTTC
>.|.|TRBV11-1|TRBJ2-7
CASSLSGGPVEEQYF
TGTGCCAGCAGCTTAAGTGGGGGCCCGGTGGAAGAGCAGTACTTC